Following are 24 T cell receptor beta chains from one sample sequenced in a study of blood T cell repertoires in COVID-19. Produced via immunoSEQ multiplex PCR; TCRdb's table is partial and in-frame only. The table records roughly 130,000 clones, roughly 80% of them present only once. The sequencing sample was made of peripheral blood. These receptors were collected from a woman between 50 and 59 years old with acute or convalescent COVID-19.

This chain links TRBV5-4 with TRBJ1-3; weak D call: TRBD1 (6 bases). The germline gives CDR1 SGHNT, CDR2 YYREEE (reference sequence). The CDR3 length is 14 residues. V lost 0 bases and J 8 bases, leaving 12 bases between the germline ends. Here the CDR3 reads CASSLDRDTHTIYF. CDR3 nucleotides: TGTGCCAGCAGCTTGGACAGGGATACTCACACCATATATTTT. The full variable domain, rest sourced from reference TRBV5-4 and TRBJ1-3, is ETGVTQSPTHLIKTRGQQVTLRCSSQSGHNTVSWYQQALGQGPQFIFQYYREEENGRGNFPPRFSGLQFPNYSSELNVNALELDDSALYLCASSLDRDTHTIYFGEGSWLTVV.

The rearrangement uses TRBV3-1 (or the pseudogene TRBV3-2) and TRBJ1-2; D might be TRBD1 (5 bases). V lost 3 bases, J lost 5 bases, and 13 bases lay in between. The CDR3 has 14 amino acids. CDR1 is LGHDT, CDR2 YNNKEL, per germline (reference sequence). CDR3 coding DNA: TGTGCCAGCAGCCAGGTCCAGGGCAGTTATGGCTACACCTTC. The encoded protein is CASSQVQGSYGYTF.

This clone was observed a single time. This chain joins TRBV5-1 and TRBJ1-3; D may be TRBD1 (6 bases). Trimming removed 3 bases at V and 2 bases at J, with 15 bases between. The germline V gene has CDR1 SGHRS and CDR2 YFSETQ. The CDR3 runs 16 residues. CDR3 nucleotides: TGCGCCAGCAGCTACTCGATGGGGGCAACTGGAAACACCATATATTTT. It translates to CASSYSMGATGNTIYF. Using reference TRBV5-1 and TRBJ1-3 for the parts outside the CDR3, the full variable domain is KAGVTQTPRYLIKTRGQQVTLSCSPISGHRSVSWYQQTPGQGLQFLFEYFSETQRNKGNFPGRFSGRQFSNSRSEMNVSTLELGDSALYLCASSYSMGATGNTIYFGEGSWLTVV.

The CDR3: CASSFQGGLNTEAFF. For the CDR3, the DNA is TGTGCCAGCAGCTTTCAAGGGGGCTTGAACACTGAAGCTTTCTTT. The V call is TRBV7-6, the J call TRBJ1-1; TRBD1 aligns across 7 bases. Looked up from germline, CDR1 is SGHVS and CDR2 is FNYEAQ. The CDR3 is 15 amino acids. V gave up 3 bases and J gave up 0 bases; unmatched junction bases: 4.

The CDR3 coding sequence is TGTGCCAGCCGTCCGTTAGGGGTGAGCTCCTATAATTCACCCCTCCACTTT. Its protein product is CASRPLGVSSYNSPLHF. The chain joins TRBV6-6 to TRBJ1-6; D possibly corresponds to TRBD1 (5 bases). This CDR3 comprises 17 residues. The V end lost 8 bases, the J end lost 0 bases, and 17 bases lay between the germline ends. CDR1 and CDR2 from the germline V gene are MNHNY and SVGAGI (reference sequence).

V usage is TRBV19 and J usage is TRBJ2-6, with unresolved D. Germline CDR1 is LNHDA and CDR2 is SQIVND (reference sequence). This CDR3 has 13 residues. Trimming removed 6 bases at V and 1 base at J, with 4 bases between. The CDR3 bases are TGTGCCAGTAGCGAGTCTGGGGCCAACGTCCTGACTTTC. The encoded protein is CASSESGANVLTF.

This chain joins TRBV2 and TRBJ1-2, with a weak D call TRBD1 (6 bases). In germline, CDR1 is SNHLY, CDR2 FYNNEI. Trimming shortened V by 6 bases and J by 2 bases, and 10 bases separated the two germline ends. CDR3 length: 13 amino acids. CDR3 protein: CASSSDRNYGYTF. The CDR3 nucleotides are TGTGCCAGCAGCTCCGACAGGAACTATGGCTACACCTTC.

The rearrangement uses TRBV5-4 and TRBJ1-2, with a tentative D call TRBD1 (6 bases). There are 13 residues in the CDR3. Germline assignment: CDR1 SGHNT and CDR2 YYREEE (reference sequence). V was pared by 4 bases and J by 6 bases, with 13 bases between. In DNA, the CDR3 is TGTGCCAGCAGCGCTACAGGGCGTGATGGCTACACCTTC. It yields the protein CASSATGRDGYTF.

This chain joins TRBV4-1 and TRBJ2-7; D perhaps matches TRBD2 (5 bases). The germline V gene has CDR1 MGHRA and CDR2 YSYEKL. This CDR3 region has 15 residues. The ends were cut back, 3 bases at V and 2 bases at J, with 14 bases in the middle. CDR3 in DNA: TGCGCCAGCAGCCAGGCTTGGACGGGAACCTACGAGCAGTACTTC. Protein product: CASSQAWTGTYEQYF.

The rearrangement uses TRBV9 and TRBJ1-1, with D possibly being TRBD1 (5 bases). Germline-derived CDR1 and CDR2 are SGDLS and YYNGEE. This CDR3 has 14 amino acids. Trimming removed 3 bases at V and 1 base at J, with 10 bases between. The CDR3 loop reads CASSAYTGNTEAFF. In nucleotides, the CDR3 is TGTGCCAGCAGCGCCTATACAGGGAACACTGAAGCTTTCTTT.

This clone was counted only a few times. The chain joins TRBV3-1 (or the pseudogene TRBV3-2) to TRBJ1-2; TRBD1 is a possible D gene (5 bases). The CDR3 is 14 residues long. Trimming left V 2 bases short and J 14 bases short, with 21 bases between. The germline gives CDR1 LGHDT, CDR2 YNNKEL (reference sequence). CDR3 sequence: CASSQSQGLRYLTF. The DNA for the CDR3 is TGTGCCAGCAGCCAAAGTCAGGGACTCCGGTATTTGACCTTC.

The gene calls are TRBV19 and TRBJ2-7; no firm D call. Germline V gene data show CDR1 as LNHDA and CDR2 as SQIVND (reference sequence). The CDR3 totals 13 residues. V was shortened by 5 bases and J by 2 bases, with 10 bases between the two germline ends. CDR3 region: CASSFQATYEQYF. The CDR3 DNA is TGTGCCAGTAGTTTTCAGGCGACCTACGAGCAGTACTTC.

The chain joins TRBV24-1 to TRBJ2-7; TRBD1 matches 9 bases. CDR1 is KGHDR, CDR2 SFDVKD, per germline. With 5 bases clipped from V and 4 bases from J, the junction kept 8 bases outside the gene matches. CDR3 size: 15 residues. This CDR3 is CATSATGTGFYEQYF. Written as DNA, the CDR3 is TGTGCCACCAGTGCAACCGGGACAGGGTTTTACGAGCAGTACTTC.

This clone has only one observation. The rearrangement links TRBV21-1 to TRBJ2-7; the table's D call, TRBD1, has no DNA check behind it. TRBV21-1 is marked as a pseudogene. The CDR3 is 14 amino acids. Here the CDR3 reads CASSPRQGVYEQYF. The CDR3 coding sequence is TGTGCCAGCAGCCCACGACAGGGGGTGTACGAGCAGTACTTC.

The chain joins TRBV6-5 to TRBJ1-1; TRBD1 aligns across 9 bases. V gave up 6 bases and J gave up 4 bases; unmatched junction bases: 9. CDR1 MNHEY and CDR2 SVGAGI come from the germline V gene. This CDR3 contains 15 residues. The CDR3 protein is CASRIMGQGGTEAFF. CDR3 coding DNA: TGTGCCAGCAGAATAATGGGACAGGGAGGCACTGAAGCTTTCTTT.

The CDR3 bases are TGTGCCAGTAGTATGGCCGGGGGGCGCGCGGACACTGAAGCTTTCTTT. It codes for CASSMAGGRADTEAFF. This chain connects TRBV19 to TRBJ1-1, with a tentative D call TRBD1 (6 bases). The CDR3 spans 16 residues. The germline gives CDR1 LNHDA, CDR2 SQIVND (reference sequence). V was cut by 3 bases and J by 3 bases, with 17 bases left in between.

The V and J genes are TRBV5-1 and TRBJ1-1; tentatively, D is TRBD1 (6 bases). The CDR3 covers 16 residues. Trimming left V 0 bases short and J 1 base short, with 13 bases between. The germline V gene encodes CDR1 SGHRS and CDR2 YFSETQ. The CDR3 loop is CASSLGPGRGNTEAFF. As DNA, the CDR3 is TGCGCCAGCAGCTTGGGTCCGGGCAGGGGGAACACTGAAGCTTTCTTT.

The V call is TRBV3-1 (or the pseudogene TRBV3-2), the J call TRBJ1-4; D may be TRBD1 (5 bases). Germline CDR1 LGHDT, CDR2 YNNKEL (reference sequence). V was cut by 4 bases and J by 1 base, with 10 bases left in between. CDR3 length: 15 amino acids. CDR3 residues: CASSLRGLTNEKLFF. In DNA form, the CDR3 reads TGTGCCAGCAGCCTCCGGGGGTTAACTAATGAAAAACTGTTTTTT.

This rearrangement joins TRBV2 to TRBJ2-4; maybe TRBD1 (6 bases). V was clipped by 5 bases and J by 0 bases, with 14 bases between them. This CDR3 contains 16 residues. The germline CDR1 and CDR2 sequences are SNHLY and FYNNEI. The CDR3 loop reads CASSPTGRLAKNIQYF. Here the CDR3 DNA reads TGTGCCAGCAGTCCTACAGGGCGGCTAGCCAAAAACATTCAGTACTTC.

This clone is a singleton in its sample. The chain is built from TRBV5-4 and TRBJ2-7; maybe TRBD1 (6 bases). Germline V lookup: CDR1 SGHNT, CDR2 YYREEE (reference sequence). This CDR3 comprises 14 residues. Trimming stripped 7 bases from V and 7 bases from J, with 21 bases between. The CDR3: CASWRQAMPWEQYF. CDR3 bases: TGTGCCAGCTGGAGACAGGCGATGCCGTGGGAGCAGTACTTC. Drawing the rest from reference TRBV5-4 and TRBJ2-7, the complete variable domain is ETGVTQSPTHLIKTRGQQVTLRCSSQSGHNTVSWYQQALGQGPQFIFQYYREEENGRGNFPPRFSGLQFPNYSSELNVNALELDDSALYLCASWRQAMPWEQYFGPGTRLTVT.

The chain recombines TRBV20-1 with TRBJ1-2; D is possibly TRBD1 (5 bases). This CDR3 has 10 amino acids. Germline CDR1 DFQATT, CDR2 SNEGSKA (reference sequence). V lost 6 bases and J lost 8, with 10 bases in between. DNA of the CDR3: TGCAGTGCCGATAGACAGGGCTACACCTTC. This codes for CSADRQGYTF.

The gene calls are TRBV28 and TRBJ1-1; D remains ambiguous. The CDR3 length is 14 residues. V was pared by 1 base and J by 0 bases, with 6 bases between. Germline V gives CDR1 MDHEN, CDR2 SYDVKM. The CDR3 reads CASSLLAVNTEAFF. In DNA form, the CDR3 reads TGTGCCAGCAGTTTATTGGCCGTGAACACTGAAGCTTTCTTT.

CDR3 in amino acids: CASSPPGGNYGYTF. The CDR3 bases are TGTGCCAGTAGTCCCCCGGGGGGGAACTATGGCTACACCTTC. The J gene is TRBJ1-2, the V gene TRBV19; maybe TRBD1 (5 bases). V lost 5 bases and J 2 bases, leaving 12 bases between the germline ends. Germline V CDR1 and CDR2: LNHDA, SQIVND (reference sequence). This CDR3 is 14 amino acids long. Drawing the rest from reference TRBV19 and TRBJ1-2, the complete variable domain is DGGITQSPKYLFRKEGQNVTLSCEQNLNHDAMYWYRQDPGQGLRLIYYSQIVNDFQKGDIAEGYSVSREKKESFPLTVTSAQKNPTAFYLCASSPPGGNYGYTFGSGTRLTVV.

The J gene is TRBJ1-4, the V gene TRBV7-8; no clear D. The CDR3 extends over 16 amino acids. Deletions cut 1 base from V and 0 bases from J, with 9 bases between. Germline V gene lookup returns CDR1 SGHVS and CDR2 FQNEAQ. As DNA, the CDR3 is TGTGCCAGCAGCTTAGGCGTCGGGACAACTAATGAAAAACTGTTTTTT. Translation: CASSLGVGTTNEKLFF.